A selection of T cell receptor beta chains follows, all from one sample in a study of cytomegalovirus exposure and HLA in healthy donors. The protocol was immunoSEQ multiplex PCR, while the TCRdb copy is restricted to in-frame clones and leaves out a portion. The table for this sample gives 200,000 or so clones. What was sequenced was PBMCs. These receptor sequences come from a boy between 10 and 17 years old in good health and CMV-seronegative. The CDR3 runs from the conserved cysteine through the conserved F or W. The D gene is left open where the match is weak.

CDR3nt	CDR3aa	d_gene	v_gene	j_gene
TGTGCCAGCTCACTGGGGAGGAGCGGAAACACCATATATTTT	CASSLGRSGNTIYF	-	TRBV18	TRBJ1-3
TGTGCCAGCAGCTTAGCGGCTAGTGGCTACGAGCAGTACTTC	CASSLAASGYEQYF	-	TRBV7-9	TRBJ2-7
TGTGCCAGCAGTTCCGGACAGGGGGATCCCTATGGCTACACCTTC	CASSSGQGDPYGYTF	TRBD1	TRBV28	TRBJ1-2
TGTGCCAGCAGTTCACACCGGGCAGGGTACACTGAAGCTTTCTTT	CASSSHRAGYTEAFF	-	TRBV28	TRBJ1-1
TGTGCCAGCAGCTTAGAGCGGACAGGTGGTAACGAGCAGTACTTC	CASSLERTGGNEQYF	TRBD1	TRBV7-9	TRBJ2-7
TGCGCCAGCAGACAGGACAGGGGTTGGTATGGCTACACCTTC	CASRQDRGWYGYTF	TRBD1	TRBV5-1	TRBJ1-2
TGTGCCTGGAGTGTTCGGGGGGGCTATGGCTACACCTTC	CAWSVRGGYGYTF	-	TRBV30	TRBJ1-2
TGTGCCAGCAGCGTACCTGGGGGGGGCCGTAATGAGCAGTTCTTC	CASSVPGGGRNEQFF	-	TRBV9	TRBJ2-1
TGTGCCAGCAGTGAAGTCTTGGGAGCGCAGTACTTC	CASSEVLGAQYF	-	TRBV6-1	TRBJ2-7
TGTGCCAGCAGCCTAGACGGGACTAGCACAGATACGCAGTATTTT	CASSLDGTSTDTQYF	-	TRBV11-2	TRBJ2-3
TGTGCCAGCAGTCCGCAGGGATGGGATCTCTATGGCTACACCTTC	CASSPQGWDLYGYTF	-	TRBV27	TRBJ1-2
TGTGCCAGCAGTTTTTATAGTCACGAGCAGTACTTC	CASSFYSHEQYF	-	TRBV28	TRBJ2-7
TGTGCCAGCAGCCTGACAGGGGTTCGCAATTCACCCCTCCACTTT	CASSLTGVRNSPLHF	TRBD1	TRBV5-6	TRBJ1-6
TGCGCCAGCAGCTTGTACAGCACCGATGAAGCTTTCTTT	CASSLYSTDEAFF	-	TRBV5-1	TRBJ1-1
TGTGCCAGCAGCTCCCGGGACTCCAGCTCTGGAAACACCATATATTTT	CASSSRDSSSGNTIYF	-	TRBV7-3	TRBJ1-3
TGTGCCAGCAGCCGGACAGGGACTTCTGGAAACACCATATATTTT	CASSRTGTSGNTIYF	TRBD1	TRBV7-9	TRBJ1-3
TGTGCCAGCAGCTTAGAACCGGGGGGGAGGGCGGAGGCTTTCTTT	CASSLEPGGRAEAFF	-	TRBV11-2	TRBJ1-1
TGTGCCTGTGCTCGCGGGGCTGGCTACACCTTC	CACARGAGYTF	-	TRBV30	TRBJ1-2
TGTGCCAGCAGTTGGGAGGGGTGGGGCACTGAAGCTTTCTTT	CASSWEGWGTEAFF	-	TRBV25-1	TRBJ1-1
TGTGCCAGCTCACCAGGGGCGGACACTGAAGCTTTCTTT	CASSPGADTEAFF	-	TRBV18	TRBJ1-1
TGTGCCAGCAGAGACATCGTAGGCCCACCGACCCTACTAGCGGGGATCAACGAGCAGTACTTC	CASRDIVGPPTLLAGINEQYF	TRBD2	TRBV9	TRBJ2-7
TGTGCCAGCAGCCCCCTTCAGCGGGGGTCAGATACGCAGTATTTT	CASSPLQRGSDTQYF	TRBD2	TRBV16	TRBJ2-3
TGTGCCAGCAGCTTCAGGAACTCTGGAAACACCATATATTTT	CASSFRNSGNTIYF	-	TRBV7-2	TRBJ1-3
TGTGCCAGCAGCTTGGTTACAGGGGAGGCCGGGGAGCTGTTTTTT	CASSLVTGEAGELFF	-	TRBV5-4	TRBJ2-2
TGTGCCAGCAGTTATAGGGGTTACGAGCAGTACTTC	CASSYRGYEQYF	-	TRBV6-5	TRBJ2-7
TGTGCCAGTAGTATCAGGGAGGGTCCCTACGAGCAGTACTTC	CASSIREGPYEQYF	TRBD2	TRBV19	TRBJ2-7
TGTGCCAGCAGCCCAGGTCCGGGACAGGGCTATGGCTACACCTTC	CASSPGPGQGYGYTF	TRBD1	TRBV5-4	TRBJ1-2
TGTGCCAGCAGCTTTCCACAGGGGCGTGAAGCTTTCTTT	CASSFPQGREAFF	TRBD1	TRBV5-6	TRBJ1-1
TGTGCCATCAGTGAGTCGTGGGGTAGGATTGAGGGCACTGAAGCTTTCTTT	CAISESWGRIEGTEAFF	-	TRBV10-3	TRBJ1-1
TGCGCCAGCAGCTTGCTTGTTGAGGGTGAGCAGTTCTTC	CASSLLVEGEQFF	-	TRBV5-1	TRBJ2-1
TGTGCCAGCAGCGCTAGTAGGAGCACTGAAGCTTTCTTT	CASSASRSTEAFF	-	TRBV6-6	TRBJ1-1
TGTGCCAGCAGTCCCGACTCAGCGGGGGGGAGAGAGCAGTACTTC	CASSPDSAGGREQYF	TRBD2	TRBV6-5	TRBJ2-7
TGTGCCAGTAGTAAACAGGGGCGGTACGAGCAGTACTTC	CASSKQGRYEQYF	TRBD1	TRBV19	TRBJ2-7
TGCGCCAGCAGTTTCGCTCCGGGACATCTAACCTCTGAAGCTTTCTTT	CASSFAPGHLTSEAFF	-	TRBV5-1	TRBJ1-1
TGTGCCAGCAGCTCCCGGGACACTCAAGAGACCCAGTACTTC	CASSSRDTQETQYF	-	TRBV5-4	TRBJ2-5
TGTGCCACCAGCCCCGATGTGGGATGGGACAGCCAGAGAACTGAAGCTTTCTTT	CATSPDVGWDSQRTEAFF	TRBD1	TRBV15	TRBJ1-1
TGTGCCAGCACCAGGGAGGGGCTGGGTGAAAAACTGTTTTTT	CASTREGLGEKLFF	-	TRBV2	TRBJ1-4
TGTGCCAGCAGCGTAGGGACAGGGCGAGAGACCCAGTACTTC	CASSVGTGRETQYF	TRBD1	TRBV9	TRBJ2-5
TGCGCCAGCAGCCAGGGTAGCGCGGTATACAATGAGCAGTTCTTC	CASSQGSAVYNEQFF	-	TRBV4-1	TRBJ2-1
TGTGCCAGTAGTATAGGACAGGGAACCTACGAGCAGTACTTC	CASSIGQGTYEQYF	TRBD1	TRBV19	TRBJ2-7
TGTGCCAGTAGTATAGACCGGAAGGGGTTCTCCTACAATGAGCAGTTCTTC	CASSIDRKGFSYNEQFF	-	TRBV19	TRBJ2-1
TGTGCCAGCAGCCAACAGGAATATGGCTACACCTTC	CASSQQEYGYTF	-	TRBV4-2	TRBJ1-2
TGCAGCGTTGAAGCGCCACGCTTGGGGACAGGGGAGGATGGCTACACCTTC	CSVEAPRLGTGEDGYTF	TRBD1	TRBV29-1	TRBJ1-2
TGTGCCAGCTCACGGGAGCTGACCCGCGGTAGCACAGATACGCAGTATTTT	CASSRELTRGSTDTQYF	-	TRBV18	TRBJ2-3
TGTGCCAGCAGCGTAGCCCGAGGACAGGGCTCCCACTCAAGCTCTGGAAACACCATATATTTT	CASSVARGQGSHSSSGNTIYF	TRBD1	TRBV9	TRBJ1-3
TGTGCCAGCATCGGGGGACAGAAGCTGAACACTGAAGCTTTCTTT	CASIGGQKLNTEAFF	TRBD1	TRBV2	TRBJ1-1
TGTGCCAGCAGCCTTACAGTTAGTTCTGGAAACACCATATATTTT	CASSLTVSSGNTIYF	-	TRBV7-9	TRBJ1-3
TGTGCCTCCCAAGGACAGGGGGAGTACACCGGGGAGCTGTTTTTT	CASQGQGEYTGELFF	TRBD1	TRBV30	TRBJ2-2
TGCGCCAGCAGCCAGATAACAGGGGGCATCGAGCAGTACTTC	CASSQITGGIEQYF	TRBD1	TRBV4-1	TRBJ2-7
TGCACCAGCAGTAGGAGGGGGGGGCAGTATTTT	CTSSRRGGQYF	-	TRBV1	TRBJ2-3